This T cell receptor (beta chain) originates from a study of OX40 agonist ivuxolimab in advanced cancers. Study in general: Intravenous ivuxolimab was administered to patients every 2 weeks at 0.01 to 10 mg/kg. Enrolled patients in dose escalation had cancers that were hepatocellular carcinoma, melanoma, renal cell or head and neck cancer.

Repertoires were generated with immunoSEQ multiplex PCR, while TCRdb's copy carries only in-frame clones and drops some. This table has approximately 64,000 clones, around 85% appearing once. Study results and limitations: In CD8+ T cells, expanded clones were on average more numerous than in CD4+. The study did not work out the antigen specificity of the expanded peripheral T cells.

Trimming pared 5 bases from V and 8 bases from J, leaving 18 bases between. Germline V lookup: CDR1 SGHTA, CDR2 FQGNSA. This CDR3 region has 14 residues. This clone was detected only a few times. The antigen is not known. This TCR came from an adult with an advanced solid tumor such as melanoma, head and neck, liver or kidney cancer. Sequenced material: CD4+ or CD8+ T cells sorted from blood, taken in a trial of the OX40 agonist ivuxolimab. This chain joins TRBV7-2 and TRBJ1-2; D remains ambiguous. In DNA form, the CDR3 reads TGTGCCAGCAGCAACCTTGGCGCGGGAACCGGCTACACCTTC. It encodes CASSNLGAGTGYTF.